These 21 T cell receptor beta chains originate from one sample sequenced in a study of T cells in Graves' hyperthyroidism and ophthalmopathy. Researchers took RNA transcripts and amplified the TCR beta CDR3 regions from them. HTBI primers drove first-round RT-PCR of the TCR CDR3. TCRdb fed the multiplex PCR reads into MiXCR, producing one record per CDR3 protein. The sample carries more than 250,000 distinct CDR3 sequences, 12% to 15% recorded once. Sequencing used blood. The receptors come from a woman between 50 and 59 years old with Graves' hyperthyroidism that later progressed to Graves' ophthalmopathy.

V is TRBV19 and J is TRBJ1-5, with TRBD1 as a possible D gene (5 bases). Germline loops: CDR1 LNHDA, CDR2 SQIVND (reference sequence). V was shortened by 11 bases and J by 5 bases, with 19 bases between the two germline ends. The CDR3 extends over 14 amino acids. CDR3 in DNA: TGTGCCTCCAAACCCAGGACATCAGATCAGCCCCAGCATTTT. It yields the protein CASKPRTSDQPQHF.

V gene TRBV28 combines with J gene TRBJ2-1; D remains unclear. The germline V and J ends were trimmed by 5 bases and 5 bases, with 10 bases remaining between them. CDR3 length: 13 amino acids. Germline lookup yields CDR1 MDHEN and CDR2 SYDVKM. The CDR3 region has the DNA TGTGCCAGCAGTCCCCTAGAAAACAATGAGCAGTTCTTC. Its translation: CASSPLENNEQFF.

This chain links TRBV7-9 with TRBJ2-2, with D perhaps TRBD2 (5 bases). Germline V gene lookup returns CDR1 SEHNR and CDR2 FQNEAQ (reference sequence). Trimming stripped 5 bases from V and 2 bases from J, with 21 bases between. The length of the CDR3 is 18 residues. CDR3 residues: CASSPPGWARDNTGELFF. The CDR3 nucleotides read TGTGCCAGCAGCCCCCCCGGCTGGGCACGGGATAACACCGGGGAGCTGTTTTTT. The full variable domain, completed using reference TRBV7-9 and TRBJ2-2, is DTGVSQNPRHKITKRGQNVTFRCDPISEHNRLYWYRQTLGQGPEFLTYFQNEAQLEKSRLLSDRFSAERPKGSFSTLEIQRTEQGDSAMYLCASSPPGWARDNTGELFFGEGSRLTVL.

In this sample, this clonotype turned up many times. The chain uses TRBV5-1 and TRBJ2-5; D is uncertain. CDR1 is SGHRS and CDR2 is YFSETQ in the germline V gene. The CDR3 runs to 14 residues. The V end was cut by 2 bases, the J end by 2 bases, with 10 bases between. The DNA of the CDR3 is TGCGCCAGCAGCTTCTCTCAGATGCAAGAGACCCAGTACTTC. Protein: CASSFSQMQETQYF.

This clonotype was observed at least ten times. This chain uses TRBV20-1 with TRBJ2-7; TRBD2 agrees at 7 bases. The junction had 7 bases not matched to a gene; V was cut back by 7 bases and J by 4 bases. Germline lookup yields CDR1 DFQATT and CDR2 SNEGSKA (reference sequence). This CDR3 is built from 12 residues. CDR3 sequence (DNA): TGCAGTGGGTCGGGGGGAACGTACGAGCAGTACTTC. This sequence encodes CSGSGGTYEQYF.

Only a few counts were recorded for this clonotype. The rearrangement uses TRBV20-1 and TRBJ1-6; the D gene is possibly TRBD1 (5 bases). Germline assignment: CDR1 DFQATT and CDR2 SNEGSKA (reference sequence). This CDR3 has 14 amino acids. V gave up 3 bases and J gave up 7 bases, with 13 bases separating them. CDR3 loop: CSASRGPTNSPLHF. The CDR3 DNA is TGCAGTGCTAGTCGGGGACCGACAAATTCACCCCTCCACTTT.

This clonotype was counted a few times. This chain's CDR3 is CASTLAGTYNEQFF. In nucleotides, the CDR3 is TGTGCCAGCACACTAGCGGGCACCTACAATGAGCAGTTCTTC. The chain uses TRBV6-1 and TRBJ2-1, with 9 positions matching TRBD2. J gave up 2 bases and V 7 bases, and 3 bases lay outside the gene matches. The CDR3 is 14 amino acids. Germline V gene data show CDR1 as MNHNS and CDR2 as SASEGT.

This clonotype has a count of ten or more. The rearrangement uses TRBV5-1 and TRBJ2-7; 9 nucleotides align to TRBD2. The CDR3 has 15 amino acids. V gave up 1 base and J gave up 5 bases; unmatched junction bases: 7. Germline V gene lookup returns CDR1 SGHRS and CDR2 YFSETQ. CDR3 in amino acids: CASSLLPGLAHEQYF. The CDR3 DNA is TGCGCCAGCAGCTTGTTGCCGGGACTAGCCCACGAGCAGTACTTC. Full variable domain (remainder filled in from reference TRBV5-1 and TRBJ2-7): KAGVTQTPRYLIKTRGQQVTLSCSPISGHRSVSWYQQTPGQGLQFLFEYFSETQRNKGNFPGRFSGRQFSNSRSEMNVSTLELGDSALYLCASSLLPGLAHEQYFGPGTRLTVT.

This clonotype has a count of ten or more. The chain uses TRBV7-8 and TRBJ2-7, with D unresolved. Germline V lookup: CDR1 SGHVS, CDR2 FQNEAQ. The CDR3 is 16 residues long. V lost 5 bases and J 0 bases, leaving 17 bases between the germline ends. CDR3 amino acids: CASSPYIGMSSYEQYF. CDR3 DNA sequence: TGTGCCAGCAGCCCGTACATTGGGATGAGCTCCTACGAGCAGTACTTC.

This clonotype was counted only a few times. The chain's CDR3 is CASSVGASNIDKGEQYF. The CDR3 nucleotides are TGTGCCAGCAGCGTAGGTGCGTCGAACATCGATAAGGGCGAGCAGTACTTC. The V gene is TRBV9, the J gene TRBJ2-7; no definite D call. Germline CDR1 is SGDLS and CDR2 is YYNGEE. The CDR3 loop spans 17 amino acids. The V gene lost 0 bases and the J gene lost 6 bases, with 22 bases spanning the gap.

This clonotype was counted many times. The CDR3 nucleotides read TGTGCCAGCAGTCGTCCGATGTACGAGACCCAGTACTTC. Its translation: CASSRPMYETQYF. The gene calls are TRBV28 and TRBJ2-5; D gene uncertain. Germline-derived CDR1 and CDR2 are MDHEN and SYDVKM. This CDR3 comprises 13 residues. V was clipped by 5 bases and J by 5 bases, with 12 bases between them.

This clonotype was counted at least ten times. The chain couples TRBV6-1 to TRBJ2-3; perhaps TRBD2 as D (6 bases). The CDR3 covers 15 residues. Germline V gives CDR1 MNHNS, CDR2 SASEGT. Trimming removed 6 bases at V and 1 base at J, with 14 bases between. CDR3 in amino acids: CASSLTGTGTDTQYF. Here the CDR3 DNA reads TGTGCCAGCAGCCTTACCGGGACTGGCACAGATACGCAGTATTTT.

In its sample, this clonotype was seen many times. V and J are TRBV24-1 and TRBJ2-5; 8 nucleotides line up with TRBD2. The length of the CDR3 is 16 residues. CDR1 is KGHDR and CDR2 is SFDVKD in the germline V gene. V shed 5 bases and J 5 bases; nucleotides not matched to a gene: 12. The CDR3 DNA follows: TGTGCCACCAGTGCTTCCTACCGGGAGGGAGAGGAGACCCAGTACTTC. Amino acid sequence: CATSASYREGEETQYF.

This clonotype was seen ten or more times. V and J are TRBV2 and TRBJ2-7; weak D call: TRBD2 (7 bases). The CDR3 runs to 14 residues. The germline V gene encodes CDR1 SNHLY and CDR2 FYNNEI. Trimming pared 4 bases from V and 2 bases from J, leaving 12 bases between. CDR3 protein: CASSVRGGAYEQYF. CDR3 nucleotides: TGTGCCAGCAGTGTCAGGGGAGGGGCCTACGAGCAGTACTTC. The full variable domain, its missing parts supplied by reference TRBV2 and TRBJ2-7, is EPEVTQTPSHQVTQMGQEVILRCVPISNHLYFYWYRQILGQKVEFLVSFYNNEISEKSEIFDDQFSVERPDGSNFTLKIRSTKLEDSAMYFCASSVRGGAYEQYFGPGTRLTVT.

This clonotype was seen ten or more times. The chain links TRBV5-1 to TRBJ1-1; TRBD1 might be the D (5 bases). V lost 5 bases to trimming and J lost 5 bases, with 16 bases between them. Per germline, CDR1 SGHRS and CDR2 YFSETQ. This CDR3 contains 14 residues. The CDR3 spells CASRRGEVNTEAFF. CDR3 DNA sequence: TGCGCCAGCAGGCGGGGCGAGGTTAATACTGAAGCTTTCTTT.

This clonotype has only a few counts. The rearrangement joins TRBV7-9 to TRBJ1-4; D gene unclear. The CDR3 has 13 amino acids. The V and J ends lost 8 bases and 4 bases respectively, with 11 bases between them. Germline CDR1 reads SEHNR; CDR2 reads FQNEAQ (reference sequence). CDR3 bases: TGTGCCAGCGAGATTGGGGTTAATGAAAAACTGTTTTTT. This codes for CASEIGVNEKLFF.

The chain carries TRBV20-1 and TRBJ1-3; D gene ambiguous. V was trimmed by 3 bases and J by 8 bases, leaving 14 bases between them. The CDR3 consists of 13 residues. Germline-derived CDR1 and CDR2 are DFQATT and SNEGSKA (reference sequence). The CDR3 protein is CSASFRPGDTIYF. Here the CDR3 DNA reads TGCAGTGCTAGTTTCAGACCCGGAGACACCATATATTTT.

In this sample, this clonotype turned up many times. The chain recombines TRBV28 with TRBJ2-2, with 9 bases identical to TRBD1. CDR1 MDHEN and CDR2 SYDVKM come from the germline V gene. The CDR3 contains 13 residues. J was trimmed by 5 bases and V by 8 bases; bases with no gene match: 3. As DNA, the CDR3 is TGTGCCAGCCGGGACAGGGCAACCGGGGAGCTGTTTTTT. Amino acids: CASRDRATGELFF.

This clonotype was counted ten times or more. The CDR3 reads CSDGGARNTEAFF. In DNA, the CDR3 is TGCAGTGACGGGGGCGCGAGGAACACTGAAGCTTTCTTT. This chain links TRBV20-1 with TRBJ1-1, with a tentative D call TRBD1 (6 bases). Deletions cut 7 bases from V and 1 base from J, with 13 bases between. From germline, CDR1 is DFQATT and CDR2 SNEGSKA (reference sequence). The CDR3 sequence is 13 residues long.

This clonotype appeared many times. This chain links TRBV28 with TRBJ1-1; D gene ambiguous. V was pared by 10 bases and J by 1 base, with 10 bases between. CDR3 length: 12 amino acids. Germline-derived CDR1 and CDR2 are MDHEN and SYDVKM. The CDR3 loop reads CATRRTNTEAFF. For the CDR3, the DNA is TGTGCCACCAGACGGACGAACACTGAAGCTTTCTTT.

In this sample, this clonotype turned up many times. V and J are TRBV2 and TRBJ1-5; D is ambiguous. Germline V CDR1 and CDR2: SNHLY, FYNNEI. V lost 2 bases to trimming and J lost 4 bases, with 9 bases between them. The CDR3 length is 14 residues. The CDR3 DNA is TGTGCCAGCAGTGAACAGGTCTTGAATCAGCCCCAGCATTTT. This gives the protein CASSEQVLNQPQHF.